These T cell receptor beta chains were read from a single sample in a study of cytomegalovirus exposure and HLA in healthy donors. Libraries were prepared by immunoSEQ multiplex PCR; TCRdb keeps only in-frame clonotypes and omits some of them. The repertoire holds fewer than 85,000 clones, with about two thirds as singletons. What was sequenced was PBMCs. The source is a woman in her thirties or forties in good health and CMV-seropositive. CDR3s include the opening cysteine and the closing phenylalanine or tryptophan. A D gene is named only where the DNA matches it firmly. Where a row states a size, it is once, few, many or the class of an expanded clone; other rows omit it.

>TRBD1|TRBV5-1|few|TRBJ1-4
CASSTRTGIEKLFF
TGCGCCAGCAGCACCAGGACAGGCATCGAAAAACTGTTTTTT
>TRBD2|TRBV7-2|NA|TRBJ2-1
CASSLGGTSRNEQFF
TGTGCCAGCAGCTTAGGGGGGACTAGCCGCAATGAGCAGTTCTTC
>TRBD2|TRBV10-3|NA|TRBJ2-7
CAISDRDIAGGIVLGLYYEQYF
TGTGCCATCAGTGACAGGGATATAGCGGGGGGAATTGTTTTGGGCCTTTACTACGAGCAGTACTTC
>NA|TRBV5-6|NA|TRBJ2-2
CASSFGLNTGELFF
TGTGCCAGCAGCTTTGGCCTTAACACCGGGGAGCTGTTTTTT
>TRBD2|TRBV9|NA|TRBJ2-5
CASSPRGAGGPIGETQYF
TGTGCCAGCAGCCCCAGGGGAGCGGGGGGCCCCATAGGCGAGACCCAGTACTTC
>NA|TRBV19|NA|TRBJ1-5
CASLLRGNSNQPQHF
TGTGCCAGCCTCCTGAGAGGCAATAGCAATCAGCCCCAGCATTTT
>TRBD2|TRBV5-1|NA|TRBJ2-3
CASSGDYSTDTQYF
TGCGCCAGCAGCGGGGACTATTCCACAGATACGCAGTATTTT
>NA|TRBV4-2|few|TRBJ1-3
CASSQAGGNTIYF
TGTGCCAGCAGCCAGGCGGGCGGAAACACCATATATTTT
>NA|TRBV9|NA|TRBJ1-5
CASSVGPDSNQPQNF
TGTGCCAGCAGCGTAGGCCCGGATAGCAATCAGCCCCAGAATTTT
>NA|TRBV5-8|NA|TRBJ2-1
CASSKGLSSYNEQFF
TGTGCCAGCAGCAAGGGACTGAGCTCCTACAATGAGCAGTTCTTC
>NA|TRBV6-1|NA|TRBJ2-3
CASSETGLHGDTQYF
TGTGCCAGCAGTGAAACGGGACTCCACGGAGATACGCAGTATTTT
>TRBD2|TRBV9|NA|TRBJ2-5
CASSVGSGGSGETQYF
TGTGCCAGCAGCGTAGGTAGCGGGGGGTCGGGGGAGACCCAGTACTTC
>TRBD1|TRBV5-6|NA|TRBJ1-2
CASSPNRGLYGYTF
TGTGCCAGCAGCCCTAACAGGGGTCTCTATGGCTACACCTTC
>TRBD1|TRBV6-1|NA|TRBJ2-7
CASSEWYRGDSYEQYF
TGTGCCAGCAGTGAATGGTACAGGGGGGACTCCTACGAGCAGTACTTC
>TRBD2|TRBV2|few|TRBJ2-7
CASRFSGGPGEQYF
TGTGCCAGCAGGTTTAGCGGGGGCCCGGGTGAGCAGTACTTC
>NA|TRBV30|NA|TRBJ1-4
CAWSVKEKLFF
TGTGCCTGGAGTGTCAAAGAAAAACTGTTTTTT
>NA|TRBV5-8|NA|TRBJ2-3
CASSLDYTDTQYF
TGTGCCAGCAGTCTGGACTACACAGATACGCAGTATTTT
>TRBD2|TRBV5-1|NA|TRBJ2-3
CASRTSGRTDTQYF
TGCGCCAGCAGGACTAGCGGCCGCACAGATACGCAGTATTTT
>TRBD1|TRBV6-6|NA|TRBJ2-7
CASRTGTGHEQYF
TGTGCCAGCAGAACCGGGACAGGGCACGAGCAGTACTTC
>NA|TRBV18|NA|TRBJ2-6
CASSPPRDTPFSGANVLTF
TGTGCCAGCTCACCTCCACGGGACACCCCCTTCTCTGGGGCCAACGTCCTGACTTTC
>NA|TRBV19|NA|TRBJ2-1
CASSKQIYNEQFF
TGTGCCAGTAGCAAACAGATCTACAATGAGCAGTTCTTC
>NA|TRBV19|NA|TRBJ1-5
CASSIGGVGHNQPQHF
TGTGCCAGTAGTATCGGGGGGGTTGGGCATAATCAGCCCCAGCATTTT
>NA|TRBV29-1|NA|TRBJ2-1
CSVDLEDFYNEQFF
TGCAGCGTTGATTTAGAGGATTTCTACAATGAGCAGTTCTTC
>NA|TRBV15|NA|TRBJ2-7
CATSRDASSWAGPSYEQYF
TGTGCCACCAGCAGAGATGCCTCATCCTGGGCGGGTCCTTCCTACGAGCAGTACTTC
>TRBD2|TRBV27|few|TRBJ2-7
CASRGTSGFSYEQYF
TGTGCCAGCAGGGGGACTAGCGGGTTCTCCTACGAGCAGTACTTC
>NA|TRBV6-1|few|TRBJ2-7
CASLGQPAYEQYF
TGTGCCAGCCTCGGACAGCCAGCCTACGAGCAGTACTTC
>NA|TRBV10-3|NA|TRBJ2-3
CALQAGGTDTQYF
TGTGCCTTACAGGCAGGGGGCACAGATACGCAGTATTTT
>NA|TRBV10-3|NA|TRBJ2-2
CAISPRPGTGELFF
TGTGCCATCAGCCCTAGGCCGGGGACCGGGGAGCTGTTTTTT